The next 20 T cell receptor beta chains were all read from a single sample in a study. Using its own MiXCR run on the 5' RACE reads, TCRdb lists one record per CDR3 protein. The sample has tens of thousands of distinct CDR3 sequences, approximately 25% seen once. Sequencing was performed on tumor-infiltrating naive CD4+ T cells sorted from the breast tumor. The subset: naive CD4+ T cells, CD4+CD45RA+CD25-. These receptors were obtained from a female donor with breast cancer.

The CDR3 DNA is TGTGCCAGCACCCCATCTTCAACCCTGAACACTGAAGCTTTCTTT. Protein: CASTPSSTLNTEAFF. This sequence joins TRBV25-1 and TRBJ1-1; D not certain. This CDR3 spans 15 amino acids. Germline lookup yields CDR1 MGHDK and CDR2 SYGVNS. The V and J ends lost 7 bases and 0 bases respectively, with 15 bases between them.

The rearrangement joins TRBV2 to TRBJ1-2, with 7 bases lining up with TRBD1. CDR3 length: 13 amino acids. J gave up 7 bases and V 4 bases, and 6 bases lay outside the gene matches. Germline CDR1 reads SNHLY; CDR2 reads FYNNEI. CDR3 sequence reads: CASSGDSGCGYTF. The DNA for the CDR3 is TGTGCCAGCAGTGGGGACAGCGGCTGTGGCTACACCTTC.

This sequence joins TRBV2 and TRBJ2-1; 9 bases fit TRBD1. The junction had 10 bases not matched to a gene; V was cut back by 7 bases and J by 9 bases. Germline V CDR1 and CDR2: SNHLY, FYNNEI. The CDR3 contains 14 residues. This CDR3 is CASIGRTGAGEQFF. The DNA for the CDR3 is TGTGCCAGCATTGGTCGGACAGGGGCCGGTGAGCAGTTCTTC.

The rearrangement links TRBV7-2 to TRBJ2-7; 9 bases match TRBD1. The CDR3 consists of 15 residues. V lost 5 bases to trimming and J lost 5 bases; unmatched junction nucleotides: 10. Germline assignment: CDR1 SGHTA and CDR2 FQGNSA. The CDR3 loop reads CASSLVWTGEHEQYF. The CDR3 coding sequence is TGTGCCAGCAGCCTAGTGTGGACAGGGGAACACGAGCAGTACTTC.

As regards this clonotype: At one of its ends the junction is not consistent with the germline gene, which may arise from a read error. The V gene is TRBV29-1, the J gene TRBJ2-7; possibly TRBD1 or TRBD2 for D (5 bases each). The CDR3 has 15 residues. Germline V gene sequence: CDR1 SQVTM, CDR2 ANQGSEA. CDR3 DNA: TGCAGCGTTGTCTACCCGCCCAGAGGGGTGTACGAGCAGTGCTTC. This encodes CSVVYPPRGVYEQCF.

The chain couples TRBV10-1 to TRBJ2-7; TRBD1 is a possible D gene (5 bases). CDR1 is WNHNN and CDR2 is SYGVQD in the germline V gene (reference sequence). Trimming took 2 bases from V and 9 from J, leaving 11 bases between them. CDR3 length equals 12 residues. CDR3 coding DNA: TGCGCCAGCAGTGAGCCAGGGTCCATGCAGTACTTC. Protein product: CASSEPGSMQYF.

This CDR3 reads CSARTVDEQYF. CDR3 bases: TGCAGTGCTAGGACAGTCGACGAGCAGTACTTC. The V and J genes are TRBV20-1 and TRBJ2-7, with D perhaps matching TRBD1 (5 bases). Germline CDR1 DFQATT, CDR2 SNEGSKA (reference sequence). V was clipped by 3 bases and J by 5 bases, with 8 bases between them. This CDR3 comprises 11 residues.

This clonotype was seen a handful of times. The chain is built from TRBV5-1 and TRBJ2-3; D is uncertain. The CDR3 is 12 residues long. V lost 0 bases, J lost 4 bases, and 3 bases lay in between. Looked up from germline, CDR1 is SGHRS and CDR2 is YFSETQ. This CDR3 is CASSLEPDTQYF. CDR3 DNA sequence: TGCGCCAGCAGCTTGGAGCCAGATACGCAGTATTTT.

This chain connects TRBV9 to TRBJ1-4; perhaps TRBD1 as D (5 bases). V lost 3 bases and J 5 bases, leaving 20 bases between the germline ends. The CDR3 spans 17 residues. CDR1 is SGDLS, CDR2 YYNGEE, per germline. This chain's CDR3 is CASSAMPSGGGNEKLFF. CDR3 DNA sequence: TGTGCCAGCAGCGCTATGCCGTCCGGGGGTGGAAATGAAAAACTGTTTTTT.

This clonotype was found a few times. The chain has TRBV28 and TRBJ1-1; no reliable D call. The germline V gene has CDR1 MDHEN and CDR2 SYDVKM. V lost 5 bases to trimming and J lost 1 base, with 8 bases between them. This CDR3 spans 13 amino acids. CDR3 sequence (DNA): TGTGCCAGCAGTCCCCATAAGAACACTGAAGCTTTCTTT. It codes for CASSPHKNTEAFF.

The chain joins TRBV10-3 to TRBJ2-3, with D hard to call. The germline V and J ends were trimmed by 0 bases and 0 bases, with 4 bases remaining between them. The CDR3 consists of 14 residues. Looked up from germline, CDR1 is ENHRY and CDR2 is SYGVKD. As DNA, the CDR3 is TGTGCCATCAGTGAGTCGACTAGCACAGATACGCAGTATTTT. This sequence encodes CAISESTSTDTQYF.

This rearrangement joins TRBV14 to TRBJ2-1, with D perhaps being TRBD1 or TRBD2 (5 bases each). CDR3 size: 14 residues. Germline V gene lookup returns CDR1 SGHDN and CDR2 FVKESK. The V end lost 2 bases, the J end lost 10 bases, and 15 bases lay between the germline ends. Here the CDR3 DNA reads TGTGCCAGCAGCCAAATGGGACCTCCCCGAGAGCAGTTCTTC. It is translated as CASSQMGPPREQFF.

The chain carries TRBV20-1 and TRBJ2-3; tentative D call: TRBD2 (5 bases). This CDR3 spans 17 amino acids. CDR1 is DFQATT and CDR2 is SNEGSKA in the germline V gene (reference sequence). Trimming took off 0 bases at V and 0 bases at J, with 16 bases between the two ends. CDR3 sequence reads: CSARDPGEGFSTDTQYF. In DNA form, the CDR3 reads TGCAGTGCTAGAGATCCTGGAGAGGGTTTCAGCACAGATACGCAGTATTTT.

This clonotype has just a few counts. The chain employs TRBV4-3 and TRBJ1-2; D is uncertain. Germline V gene lookup returns CDR1 LGHNA and CDR2 YSLEER. V lost 1 base, J lost 4 bases, and 7 bases lay in between. This CDR3 region has 13 residues. The CDR3 sequence is CASSQAGPYGYTF. The CDR3 coding sequence is TGCGCCAGCAGCCAAGCCGGGCCCTATGGCTACACCTTC.

This sequence joins TRBV5-1 and TRBJ1-2, with D possibly matching TRBD1 (6 bases). CDR1 and CDR2 from the germline V gene are SGHRS and YFSETQ. The length of the CDR3 is 14 residues. With 0 bases removed from V and 4 bases from J, the gap between germline ends came to 10 bases. The DNA of the CDR3 is TGCGCCAGCAGCTTGGGTCAGGGGCCCTATGGCTACACCTTC. Translation: CASSLGQGPYGYTF.

This clonotype was found a few times. The chain uses TRBV20-1 and TRBJ2-5; 8 nucleotides match TRBD2. With 4 bases clipped from V and 5 bases from J, the junction kept 6 bases outside the gene matches. The CDR3 totals 13 residues. Germline V gene data show CDR1 as DFQATT and CDR2 as SNEGSKA (reference sequence). As DNA, the CDR3 is TGCAGTGCTACTCCCGGACTAGCCGAGACCCAGTACTTC. It translates to CSATPGLAETQYF.

In this sample, this clonotype turned up a few times. This chain uses TRBV5-1 with TRBJ2-2; 7 nucleotides match TRBD2. Germline assignment: CDR1 SGHRS and CDR2 YFSETQ. The CDR3 spans 14 residues. V was pared by 10 bases and J by 0 bases, with 6 bases of the junction left unmatched. DNA of the CDR3: TGCGCCGGCGCTAGCGGATCGAACACCGGGGAGCTGTTTTTT. Translation gives CAGASGSNTGELFF. The full variable domain, rest sourced from reference TRBV5-1 and TRBJ2-2, is KAGVTQTPRYLIKTRGQQVTLSCSPISGHRSVSWYQQTPGQGLQFLFEYFSETQRNKGNFPGRFSGRQFSNSRSEMNVSTLELGDSALYLCAGASGSNTGELFFGEGSRLTVL.

This clonotype has at least ten counts. The chain joins TRBV5-1 to TRBJ2-5, with D possibly called TRBD1 or TRBD2 (5 bases each). Trimming took off 3 bases at V and 3 bases at J, with 12 bases between the two ends. The germline V gene encodes CDR1 SGHRS and CDR2 YFSETQ. This CDR3 spans 14 amino acids. In DNA form, the CDR3 reads TGCGCCAGCAGCTCCCCCCTGGGGGAAGAGACCCAGTACTTC. Amino acids: CASSSPLGEETQYF.

This clonotype turned up a few times. This sequence joins TRBV5-1 and TRBJ2-7; 10 positions match TRBD1. The CDR3 length is 16 residues. Trimming cost V 3 bases and J 6 bases; bases outside gene matches: 12. Germline assignment: CDR1 SGHRS and CDR2 YFSETQ. CDR3 region: CASSSGDRDRGGEQYF. The CDR3 coding sequence is TGCGCCAGCAGCTCCGGAGACCGGGACAGGGGAGGCGAGCAGTACTTC.

The table lists this clonotype with many counts. As DNA, the CDR3 is TGTGCCAGCAGTTTTGCCAGGGCCAACGAGCAGTACTTC. Protein: CASSFARANEQYF. V gene TRBV12-3 or TRBV12-4 combines with J gene TRBJ2-7, with a weak D call TRBD1 (5 bases). Trimming removed 3 bases at V and 5 bases at J, with 11 bases between. The CDR3 totals 13 residues.